The clone carrying this TCR beta chain was seen many times. This specimen belongs to a study of regulatory T cells in long-lasting Graves disease. The time point denotes: newly diagnosed GD, antithyroid drugs for less than 3 months. Scientists built the TCR library using RNA that was extracted from PBMCs. Germline lookup yields CDR1 SNHLY and CDR2 FYNNEI. This CDR3 comprises 12 residues. The V end lost 2 bases, the J end lost 13 bases, and 12 bases lay between the germline ends. Through Arm-PCR of CDR3 regions and iRepertoire HTBI primers, TCR beta libraries were built. From the multiplex PCR reads, TCRdb called clonotypes with MiXCR, one entry per CDR3 protein. The table has hundreds of thousands of distinct CDR3 sequences, under 20% seen once. The sample was also reused in another study, on T cells in Graves' hyperthyroidism and ophthalmopathy.

The chain uses TRBV2 and TRBJ2-1; D is possibly TRBD1 (5 bases). This receptor was obtained from a woman aged 25-40 years with Graves disease. The sample consisted of peripheral blood mononuclear cells (PBMCs), taken at new diagnosis, from a patient treated with antithyroid drugs. The CDR3 reads CASSEYQGVQFF. In nucleotides, the CDR3 is TGTGCCAGCAGTGAATATCAGGGCGTCCAGTTCTTC.